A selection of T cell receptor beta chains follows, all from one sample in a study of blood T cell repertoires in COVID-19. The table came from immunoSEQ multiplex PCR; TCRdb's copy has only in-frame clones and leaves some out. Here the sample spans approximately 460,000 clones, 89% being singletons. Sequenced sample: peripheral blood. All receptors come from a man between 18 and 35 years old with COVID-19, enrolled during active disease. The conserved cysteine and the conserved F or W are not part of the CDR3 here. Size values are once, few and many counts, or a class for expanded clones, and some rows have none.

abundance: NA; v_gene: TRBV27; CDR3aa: ASSRQGATTGELF
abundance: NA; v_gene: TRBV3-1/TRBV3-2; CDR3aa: ASSLTGGQVSNTGELF
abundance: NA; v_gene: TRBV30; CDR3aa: AWSVRGGAGQPQH
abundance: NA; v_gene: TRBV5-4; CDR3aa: ASSLGDRARTDTQY
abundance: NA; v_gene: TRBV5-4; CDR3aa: ASSLDRGIQETQY
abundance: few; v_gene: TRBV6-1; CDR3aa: ASSESSGGRNIQY
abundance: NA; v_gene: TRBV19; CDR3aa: ASRFLAGGTGELF
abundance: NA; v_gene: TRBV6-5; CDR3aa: ATSEGGNSNQPQH
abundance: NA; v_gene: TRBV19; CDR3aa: ASSRSGKNTEAF
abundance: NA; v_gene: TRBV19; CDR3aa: ASSIASGGRYEQY
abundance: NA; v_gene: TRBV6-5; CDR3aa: ASRGTSGRYEQY
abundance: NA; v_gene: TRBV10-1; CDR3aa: ASSESAGADTQY
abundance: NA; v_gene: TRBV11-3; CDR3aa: ASSLDYTYEQY
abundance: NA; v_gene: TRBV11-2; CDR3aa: ASSYGGPMNTEAF
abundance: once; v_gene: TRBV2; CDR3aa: ASSDIYSNQPQH
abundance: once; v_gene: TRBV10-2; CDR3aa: ASRREPTYEQY
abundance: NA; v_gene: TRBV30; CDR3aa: AWAPHDRGFGYT
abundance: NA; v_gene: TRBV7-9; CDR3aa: ASRSGLADAGTGELF
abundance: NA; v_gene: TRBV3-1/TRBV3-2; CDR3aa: ASSQSSGSPRYTQY
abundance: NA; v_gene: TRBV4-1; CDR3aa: ASSRTIPGTSGGDAKF
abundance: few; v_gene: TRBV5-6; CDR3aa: ASSGILLTGSYGYT
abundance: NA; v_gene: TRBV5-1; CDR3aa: ASSDGQGFDEQY
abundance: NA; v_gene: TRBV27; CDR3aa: ASSLGQGGNQPQH
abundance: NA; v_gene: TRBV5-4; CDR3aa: ASSLGQQETQY